Below, 20 T cell receptor beta chains from the same sample are listed, as sequenced in a study of regulatory T cells in long-lasting Graves disease. Time point given: persistent/refractory GD, antithyroid drugs over 5 years with positive TRAb. The authors made the TCR library using RNA they extracted from PBMCs. CDR3 regions were amplified by Arm-PCR using iRepertoire HTBI primers to build TCR beta libraries. Via MiXCR, TCRdb re-called the multiplex PCR reads, giving one row per CDR3 protein. This table holds some 430,000 distinct CDR3 sequences, under 25% found once. The specimen comprised peripheral blood mononuclear cells (PBMCs), sampled when the disease was refractory, from a patient treated with antithyroid drugs. The receptors were sampled from a female donor with Graves disease.

This clonotype was observed a handful of times. The V call is TRBV24-1, the J call TRBJ2-7, with D uncertain. CDR3 size: 15 residues. V was clipped by 7 bases and J by 2 bases, with 17 bases between them. Germline CDR1 and CDR2: KGHDR and SFDVKD. The CDR3 bases are TGTGCCACCAGGGATAATGAGAGTTTCACCTACGAGCAGTACTTC. Encoded protein: CATRDNESFTYEQYF.

The table lists this clonotype with many counts. This sequence joins TRBV12-5 and TRBJ1-2; weak D call: TRBD1 (5 bases). Germline loops: CDR1 LGHNT, CDR2 FRNRAP. This CDR3 region has 18 residues. The germline V and J ends were trimmed by 0 bases and 0 bases, with 17 bases remaining between them. The CDR3 DNA sequence: TGTGCTAGTGGTTTGGTACTCGGCAGGGATGTCGCTAACTATGGCTACACCTTC. Protein product: CASGLVLGRDVANYGYTF.

The chain carries TRBV6-1 and TRBJ2-3; TRBD1 agrees at 8 bases. The CDR3 totals 14 residues. CDR1 is MNHNS, CDR2 SASEGT, per germline. V shed 6 bases, J shed 1 base, and the junction held 3 bases outside the gene matches. As DNA, the CDR3 is TGTGCCAGCAGCGGGACAGGAGGCACAGATACGCAGTATTTT. It is translated as CASSGTGGTDTQYF.

As concerns this clonotype: One junction end does not reproduce the germline sequence, and a read error may be involved. V is TRBV30 and J is TRBJ1-5; D gene ambiguous. This CDR3 comprises 14 residues. Germline V gene sequence: CDR1 GTSNPN, CDR2 SVGIG (reference sequence). The CDR3 DNA sequence: TGTGCCTGGAGTGCCCCCCCGAGCAATCAGCCTCAGCATTTT. This codes for CAWSAPPSNQPQHF.

This clonotype was seen only a few times. The chain recombines TRBV19 with TRBJ2-5, with D tentatively TRBD1 (5 bases). Germline V gene data show CDR1 as LNHDA and CDR2 as SQIVND (reference sequence). CDR3 length: 13 residues. Between the trimmed V and J ends, which lost 9 bases and 7 bases, there was a span of 18 bases. Written as DNA, the CDR3 is TGTGCCAGCAGTGAGACAGCCCCAGGGACCCAGTACTTC. Its translation: CASSETAPGTQYF. Looking up the rest from reference TRBV19 and TRBJ2-5 gives the full variable domain: DGGITQSPKYLFRKEGQNVTLSCEQNLNHDAMYWYRQDPGQGLRLIYYSQIVNDFQKGDIAEGYSVSREKKESFPLTVTSAQKNPTAFYLCASSETAPGTQYFGPGTRLLVL.

Note on this clonotype: A much more abundant neighbour one base away suggests this may be a read error. The V and J genes are TRBV24-1 and TRBJ2-5; 8 nucleotides agree with TRBD1. Germline V gene data show CDR1 as KGHDR and CDR2 as SFDVKD. The CDR3 length is 14 residues. CDR3: CATSWTGLGEAQYF. CDR3 DNA: TGTGCCACCAGTTGGACAGGGTTGGGAGAGGCCCAGTACTTC.

This clonotype was found many times. The chain has TRBV7-2 and TRBJ2-7; D perhaps matches TRBD1 (5 bases). Germline V gene lookup returns CDR1 SGHTA and CDR2 FQGNSA. Trimming stripped 5 bases from V and 0 bases from J, with 11 bases between. The CDR3 is made up of 14 amino acids. This CDR3 is CASSPRTSSYEQYF. CDR3 nucleotide sequence: TGTGCCAGCAGCCCCCGGACAAGCTCCTACGAGCAGTACTTC.

This clonotype was seen many times. V is TRBV3-1 and J is TRBJ2-5; a possible D gene is TRBD1 (6 bases). V dropped 4 bases and J dropped 1 base, with 10 bases sitting between them. The CDR3 consists of 14 residues. Germline loops: CDR1 LGHDT, CDR2 YNNKEL (reference sequence). Written as DNA, the CDR3 is TGTGCCAGCAGCCTAAGACAGGTCCAAGAGACCCAGTACTTC. It specifies CASSLRQVQETQYF.

V and J are TRBV15 and TRBJ2-1, with a tentative D call TRBD2 (5 bases). V dropped 6 bases and J dropped 4 bases, with 7 bases sitting between them. The CDR3 totals 12 residues. Per the germline V gene, CDR1 is LNHNV and CDR2 is YYDKDF (reference sequence). DNA for the CDR3: TGTGCCACCAGGGGCGGGTACAATGAGCAGTTCTTC. Amino acid sequence: CATRGGYNEQFF.

This clonotype has more than one count but fewer than ten. The J gene is TRBJ1-1, the V gene TRBV20-1; D uncertain. The V end was cut by 4 bases, the J end by 3 bases, with 18 bases between. CDR3 length: 15 amino acids. CDR1 is DFQATT, CDR2 SNEGSKA, per germline (reference sequence). The CDR3 DNA sequence: TGCAGTGCTACGCCGGCAGCGTTCCAGGACACTGAAGCTTTCTTT. The encoded protein is CSATPAAFQDTEAFF.

This chain uses TRBV19 with TRBJ2-5; the match to TRBD1 covers 9 bases. Germline CDR1 and CDR2: LNHDA and SQIVND (reference sequence). The CDR3 is made up of 15 amino acids. The junction had 10 bases not matched to a gene; V was cut back by 6 bases and J by 5 bases. CDR3 protein: CASSRITGGAETQYF. The CDR3 nucleotides are TGTGCCAGTAGCCGAATCACAGGGGGCGCGGAGACCCAGTACTTC.

The V and J genes are TRBV4-1 and TRBJ2-7, with D possibly being TRBD2 (5 bases). Germline CDR1 and CDR2: MGHRA and YSYEKL. V gave up 5 bases and J gave up 0 bases, with 14 bases separating them. The CDR3 is 15 residues long. The CDR3 is CASSIHEGGSYEQYF. In DNA, the CDR3 is TGCGCCAGCAGCATTCATGAGGGCGGCTCCTACGAGCAGTACTTC.

This clonotype turned up a few times. The CDR3 here is CASSFGLGSNQPQHF. The DNA for the CDR3 is TGTGCCAGCAGTTTTGGTTTGGGTAGCAATCAGCCCCAGCATTTT. The genes are TRBV6-2 or TRBV6-3 and TRBJ1-5; D not resolved. Germline assignment: CDR1 MNHEY and CDR2 SVGEGT. This CDR3 region has 15 residues. V was shortened by 4 bases and J by 0 bases, with 10 bases between the two germline ends.

The V and J genes are TRBV30 and TRBJ1-2; 12 bases line up with TRBD1. The CDR3 sequence is 14 residues long. Germline values: CDR1 GTSNPN, CDR2 SVGIG (reference sequence). The V gene end was trimmed by 1 base and the J gene end by 8 bases; junction bases not matched to a gene: 5. This CDR3 reads CAWSAGTGGWGYTF. In DNA, the CDR3 is TGTGCCTGGAGTGCAGGGACAGGGGGCTGGGGCTACACCTTC.

In its sample, this clonotype was seen many times. The chain uses TRBV3-1 and TRBJ1-4; D is unresolved. This CDR3 comprises 11 residues. Germline V gene lookup returns CDR1 LGHDT and CDR2 YNNKEL (reference sequence). V was clipped by 5 bases and J by 7 bases, with 5 bases between them. CDR3 amino acids: CASSAREKLFF. In DNA, the CDR3 is TGTGCCAGCAGCGCACGTGAAAAACTGTTTTTT.

In this sample, this clonotype turned up a few times. The chain has TRBV4-1 and TRBJ2-5, with unresolved D. Deletions cut 1 base from V and 2 bases from J, with 11 bases between. The CDR3 extends over 15 amino acids. Germline CDR1 reads MGHRA; CDR2 reads YSYEKL. CDR3 DNA: TGCGCCAGCAGCCAAGCGGAAATAGCACAAGAGACCCAGTACTTC. Its translation is CASSQAEIAQETQYF.

Notes on this clonotype: A much more abundant neighbour one base away suggests this may be a read error. The rearrangement uses TRBV7-9 and TRBJ2-5, with 12 bases identical to TRBD2. The CDR3 runs 16 residues. Germline V gene sequence: CDR1 SEHNR, CDR2 FQNEAQ (reference sequence). The CDR3 DNA is TGTGCCAGCACCGAGGGGACTAGCGGGTACCAAGAGACCCGGTACTTC. The encoded protein is CASTEGTSGYQETRYF.

This clonotype has a handful of counts. The CDR3 does not end in the conserved phenylalanine or tryptophan, so this is likely a read error. V and J are TRBV7-2 and TRBJ1-1, with D maybe TRBD1 (5 bases). The CDR3 contains 15 residues. Germline values: CDR1 SGHTA, CDR2 FQGNSA. V was pared by 5 bases and J by 6 bases, with 19 bases between. CDR3: CASSQGGQGRPEAFS. In DNA, the CDR3 is TGTGCCAGCAGCCAGGGAGGGCAGGGACGGCCTGAAGCTTTCTCT.

This clonotype came up many times. The chain recombines TRBV28 with TRBJ2-5; 9 nucleotides match TRBD1. The J segment lost 2 bases and the V segment lost 5 bases, leaving 3 bases of the junction unmatched. Germline V CDR1 and CDR2: MDHEN, SYDVKM. There are 14 residues in the CDR3. The CDR3 region is CASSIDRGQETQYF. The DNA of the CDR3 is TGTGCCAGCAGTATCGACAGGGGGCAAGAGACCCAGTACTTC.

In this sample, this clonotype turned up many times. The chain uses TRBV11-2 and TRBJ2-2, with D possibly TRBD2 on 5 matching bases. Per the germline V gene, CDR1 is SGHAT and CDR2 is FQNNGV. Trimming took 0 bases from V and 4 from J, leaving 12 bases between them. The CDR3 contains 16 residues. The CDR3 sequence: CASSLELGPGTGELFF. DNA for the CDR3: TGTGCCAGCAGCTTAGAACTAGGTCCGGGCACCGGGGAGCTGTTTTTT.